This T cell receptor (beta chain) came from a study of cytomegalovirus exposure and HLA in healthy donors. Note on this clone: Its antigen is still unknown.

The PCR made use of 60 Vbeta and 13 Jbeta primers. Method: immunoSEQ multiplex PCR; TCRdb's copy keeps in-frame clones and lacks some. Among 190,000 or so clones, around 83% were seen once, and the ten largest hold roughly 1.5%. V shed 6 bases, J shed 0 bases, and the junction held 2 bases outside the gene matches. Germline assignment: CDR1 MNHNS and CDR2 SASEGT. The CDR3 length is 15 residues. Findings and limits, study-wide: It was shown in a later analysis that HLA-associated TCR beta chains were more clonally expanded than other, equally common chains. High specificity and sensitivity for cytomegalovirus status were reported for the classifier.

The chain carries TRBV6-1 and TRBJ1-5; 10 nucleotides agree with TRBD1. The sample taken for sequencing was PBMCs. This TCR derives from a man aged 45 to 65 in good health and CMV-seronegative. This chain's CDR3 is CASRDRGYSNQPQHF. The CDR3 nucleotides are TGTGCCAGCAGGGACAGGGGGTATAGCAATCAGCCCCAGCATTTT.